Each of the 30 T cell receptor beta chains below was sequenced from the same sample in a study of blood T cell repertoires in COVID-19. The table came from immunoSEQ multiplex PCR; TCRdb's copy has only in-frame clones and leaves some out. This table holds more than 300,000 clones, approximately 90% found once. The sequenced sample was PBMCs or T cells enriched from blood (not recorded which). These TCRs come from a middle-aged woman who had been exposed to COVID-19.

The chain has TRBV6-5 and TRBJ2-7, with D possibly TRBD1 on 5 matching bases. Per the germline V gene, CDR1 is MNHEY and CDR2 is SVGAGI. The CDR3 contains 13 residues. The ends were cut back, 4 bases at V and 4 bases at J, with 11 bases in the middle. The CDR3 DNA follows: TGTGCCAGCAGTTCCGACCCAGGGTACGAGCAGTACTTC. Protein product: CASSSDPGYEQYF.

The chain couples TRBV5-1 to TRBJ2-1; TRBD2 matches at 7 bases. After removal of 3 bases from V and 1 base from J, the junction contained 4 bases not matched to a gene. The CDR3 totals 15 residues. CDR1 and CDR2 from the germline V gene are SGHRS and YFSETQ. CDR3 coding DNA: TGCGCCAGCAGCTCGGGCGGGAGTTCCTACAATGAGCAGTTCTTC. Its protein product is CASSSGGSSYNEQFF. Variable domain in full (rest from reference TRBV5-1 and TRBJ2-1): KAGVTQTPRYLIKTRGQQVTLSCSPISGHRSVSWYQQTPGQGLQFLFEYFSETQRNKGNFPGRFSGRQFSNSRSEMNVSTLELGDSALYLCASSSGGSSYNEQFFGPGTRLTVL.

The sample holds a few counts of this clone. The chain links TRBV30 to TRBJ1-4; D perhaps matches TRBD1 (5 bases). The germline gives CDR1 GTSNPN, CDR2 SVGIG (reference sequence). Trimming pared 8 bases from V and 8 bases from J, leaving 15 bases between. This CDR3 contains 12 residues. CDR3 loop: CAVEQGYEKLFF. In DNA, the CDR3 is TGTGCCGTCGAGCAGGGATACGAAAAACTGTTTTTT.

This chain links TRBV7-2 with TRBJ1-1, with TRBD1 matching over 9 bases. This CDR3 has 14 residues. Germline assignment: CDR1 SGHTA and CDR2 FQGNSA. V was pared by 1 base and J by 6 bases, with 3 bases of the junction left unmatched. CDR3 DNA: TGTGCCAGCAGCTTAGTGGGACAGGGAGCTGAAGCTTTCTTT. Residues: CASSLVGQGAEAFF. Full variable domain (missing parts from reference TRBV7-2 and TRBJ1-1): GAGVSQSPSNKVTEKGKDVELRCDPISGHTALYWYRQSLGQGLEFLIYFQGNSAPDKSGLPSDRFSAERTGGSVSTLTIQRTQQEDSAVYLCASSLVGQGAEAFFGQGTRLTVV.

The chain couples TRBV6-5 to TRBJ1-3, with D hard to call. V was cut by 7 bases and J by 4 bases, with 8 bases left in between. This CDR3 is built from 12 residues. Germline loops: CDR1 MNHEY, CDR2 SVGAGI. CDR3 in DNA: TGTGCCAGCACTCGTCTCGGAAACACCATATATTTT. It translates to CASTRLGNTIYF.

The chain is built from TRBV7-2 and TRBJ2-2; weak D call: TRBD2 (5 bases). Germline V lookup: CDR1 SGHTA, CDR2 FQGNSA. With 1 base removed from V and 4 bases from J, the gap between germline ends came to 10 bases. The CDR3 totals 15 residues. CDR3 nucleotides: TGTGCCAGCAGCTTAGGAGGGAGCCCCACCGGGGAGCTGTTTTTT. As protein: CASSLGGSPTGELFF.

This chain uses TRBV6-6 with TRBJ1-1; D remains ambiguous. The ends were cut back, 9 bases at V and 1 base at J, with 12 bases in the middle. This CDR3 contains 13 residues. Germline CDR1 reads MNHNY; CDR2 reads SVGAGI (reference sequence). CDR3 DNA sequence: TGTGCCAGTCGGGAACCCAGGAACACTGAAGCTTTCTTT. Translating it yields CASREPRNTEAFF.

DNA of the CDR3: TGCGCCAGCAGCTCTGACACCAACAATGAGCAGTTCTTC. This translates into CASSSDTNNEQFF. J is TRBJ2-1 and V is TRBV5-1; D gene unclear. Trimming removed 3 bases from V and 5 bases from J, with 9 bases in between. CDR1 SGHRS and CDR2 YFSETQ come from the germline V gene. The CDR3 totals 13 residues.

The sample holds one count of this clone. This chain uses TRBV2 with TRBJ1-4; D is unclear. From germline, CDR1 is SNHLY and CDR2 FYNNEI. V was shortened by 7 bases and J by 8 bases, with 8 bases between the two germline ends. This CDR3 has 11 residues. The CDR3 sequence is CASTGREKLFF. CDR3 nucleotide sequence: TGTGCCAGCACTGGGAGGGAAAAACTGTTTTTT. The complete variable domain, with remaining parts taken from reference TRBV2 and TRBJ1-4, reads EPEVTQTPSHQVTQMGQEVILRCVPISNHLYFYWYRQILGQKVEFLVSFYNNEISEKSEIFDDQFSVERPDGSNFTLKIRSTKLEDSAMYFCASTGREKLFFGSGTQLSVL.

The chain is built from TRBV6-5 and TRBJ1-2; D remains ambiguous. Between the trimmed V and J ends, which lost 6 bases and 1 base, there was a span of 15 bases. Germline CDR1 and CDR2: MNHEY and SVGAGI. CDR3 size: 15 residues. The chain's CDR3 is CASRENTHGNYGYTF. The CDR3 nucleotides read TGTGCCAGCAGGGAGAACACACACGGTAACTATGGCTACACCTTC.

This clone was observed a handful of times. This rearrangement joins TRBV20-1 to TRBJ1-1, with a tentative D call TRBD1 (6 bases). The V end was cut by 3 bases, the J end by 1 base, with 12 bases between. This CDR3 contains 14 residues. Germline loops: CDR1 DFQATT, CDR2 SNEGSKA (reference sequence). The chain's CDR3 is CSASRTATNTEAFF. DNA for the CDR3: TGCAGTGCTAGTCGGACAGCGACGAACACTGAAGCTTTCTTT.

This clone showed up just once. V usage is TRBV14 and J usage is TRBJ1-5; possibly TRBD1 for D (5 bases). Trimming took 5 bases from V and 3 from J, leaving 11 bases between them. Germline CDR1 reads SGHDN; CDR2 reads FVKESK. CDR3 length: 14 residues. CDR3 sequence reads: CASSSAGLNQPQHF. As DNA, the CDR3 is TGTGCCAGCAGCTCGGCGGGGCTCAATCAGCCCCAGCATTTT.

The V and J genes are TRBV19 and TRBJ2-7; TRBD1 matches at 9 bases. The CDR3 has 14 residues. Germline CDR1 reads LNHDA; CDR2 reads SQIVND (reference sequence). Germline trimming cut 5 bases from V and 6 bases from J; bases unmatched to any gene: 8. CDR3 in amino acids: CASSFTGGQGEQYF. CDR3 nucleotide sequence: TGTGCCAGTAGTTTTACAGGGGGCCAGGGCGAGCAGTACTTC.

The chain uses TRBV9 and TRBJ2-3; D is unresolved. The ends were cut back, 3 bases at V and 1 base at J, with 9 bases in the middle. Germline CDR1 reads SGDLS; CDR2 reads YYNGEE. CDR3 length: 14 residues. CDR3 bases: TGTGCCAGCAGCGGTAACATCCGCACAGATACGCAGTATTTT. Amino acids: CASSGNIRTDTQYF.

The chain combines TRBV30 with TRBJ1-4; TRBD1 is a possible D gene (5 bases). CDR3 length: 14 residues. Trimming left V 2 bases short and J 0 bases short, with 7 bases between. Germline CDR1 reads GTSNPN; CDR2 reads SVGIG (reference sequence). In nucleotides, the CDR3 is TGTGCCTGGAGTACGACAGCAACTAATGAAAAACTGTTTTTT. Translation: CAWSTTATNEKLFF.

The gene calls are TRBV15 and TRBJ1-2, with D maybe TRBD1 (6 bases). The length of the CDR3 is 13 residues. V was cut by 3 bases and J by 3 bases, with 8 bases left in between. From germline, CDR1 is LNHNV and CDR2 YYDKDF (reference sequence). The CDR3 is CATSSTGYYGYTF. The DNA of the CDR3 is TGTGCCACCAGCAGTACAGGGTACTATGGCTACACCTTC.

The chain carries TRBV18 and TRBJ1-2; TRBD1 matches 8 bases. V lost 5 bases to trimming and J lost 1 base; unmatched junction nucleotides: 3. CDR1 is KGHSH, CDR2 LQKENI, per germline. The CDR3 spans 14 residues. The CDR3 nucleotides are TGTGCCAGCTCAGACAGGGGACATAACTATGGCTACACCTTC. Translating gives CASSDRGHNYGYTF.

V and J are TRBV11-3 and TRBJ1-6, with TRBD1 as a possible D gene (6 bases). The length of the CDR3 is 13 residues. With 5 bases removed from V and 10 bases from J, the gap between germline ends came to 12 bases. Germline loops: CDR1 SGHNT, CDR2 YENEEA. The DNA for the CDR3 is TGTGCCAGCAGCCCCACAGGGAACTCACCCCTCCACTTT. It is translated as CASSPTGNSPLHF.

The J gene is TRBJ1-6, the V gene TRBV6-5, with 9 bases matching TRBD1. Per germline, CDR1 MNHEY and CDR2 SVGAGI. There are 15 residues in the CDR3. The V segment lost 6 bases and the J segment 5 bases; nucleotides outside the gene matches: 5. CDR3 sequence: CASRSDRGDNSPLHF. The CDR3 DNA reads as TGTGCCAGCAGGTCTGACAGGGGGGATAATTCACCCCTCCACTTT.

The rearrangement joins TRBV5-5 to TRBJ2-7, with TRBD1 identical over 10 bases. CDR1 and CDR2 from the germline V gene are SGHKS and YYEKEE (reference sequence). There are 16 residues in the CDR3. The V and J ends lost 4 bases and 2 bases, in that order; junction bases with no gene match: 9. The CDR3, as DNA: TGTGCCAGCAGCCTAATGGGAGGGACAGGGGCCTACGAGCAGTACTTC. Amino acids: CASSLMGGTGAYEQYF.

J is TRBJ1-5 and V is TRBV19; 8 nucleotides align to TRBD1. The CDR3 has 17 residues. Germline V gene sequence: CDR1 LNHDA, CDR2 SQIVND (reference sequence). The V segment lost 5 bases and the J segment 5 bases; nucleotides outside the gene matches: 14. Here the CDR3 reads CASSPTAGTGSYQPQHF. CDR3 DNA: TGTGCCAGTAGTCCCACCGCCGGGACAGGTTCTTATCAGCCCCAGCATTTT. Supplemented by reference TRBV19 and TRBJ1-5, the full variable domain reads DGGITQSPKYLFRKEGQNVTLSCEQNLNHDAMYWYRQDPGQGLRLIYYSQIVNDFQKGDIAEGYSVSREKKESFPLTVTSAQKNPTAFYLCASSPTAGTGSYQPQHFGDGTRLSIL.

The rearrangement joins TRBV5-6 to TRBJ1-1; D perhaps matches TRBD1 (6 bases). V gave up 0 bases and J gave up 1 base, with 10 bases separating them. Germline V gene data show CDR1 as SGHDT and CDR2 as YYEEEE. The CDR3 loop spans 15 amino acids. This CDR3 is CASSLVGGWNTEAFF. The CDR3 DNA sequence: TGTGCCAGCAGCTTGGTTGGGGGCTGGAACACTGAAGCTTTCTTT.

The chain uses TRBV19 and TRBJ1-2; 9 bases match TRBD1. The trim removed 7 bases at V and 4 bases at J, leaving 13 bases unmatched. The CDR3 covers 16 residues. Per germline, CDR1 LNHDA and CDR2 SQIVND (reference sequence). DNA of the CDR3: TGTGCCAGTACTCCACTCGGGGACAGGGAAATCTATGGCTACACCTTC. Translated, it gives CASTPLGDREIYGYTF. The whole variable domain, filled in from reference TRBV19 and TRBJ1-2, reads DGGITQSPKYLFRKEGQNVTLSCEQNLNHDAMYWYRQDPGQGLRLIYYSQIVNDFQKGDIAEGYSVSREKKESFPLTVTSAQKNPTAFYLCASTPLGDREIYGYTFGSGTRLTVV.

The V and J genes are TRBV19 and TRBJ1-5; D gene uncertain. Trimming removed 6 bases at V and 1 base at J, with 13 bases between. This CDR3 has 15 amino acids. Germline CDR1 and CDR2: LNHDA and SQIVND (reference sequence). CDR3 nucleotide sequence: TGTGCCAGTAGGATCGGAGAGGTGAGCAATCAGCCCCAGCATTTT. Protein product: CASRIGEVSNQPQHF.

V usage is TRBV7-9 and J usage is TRBJ1-5; no clear D. Trimming took off 4 bases at V and 0 bases at J, with 7 bases between the two ends. The CDR3 totals 14 residues. The germline V gene encodes CDR1 SEHNR and CDR2 FQNEAQ (reference sequence). CDR3 nucleotides: TGTGCCAGCAGCTCCCCCTATAGCAATCAGCCCCAGCATTTT. Its protein product is CASSSPYSNQPQHF.

The rearrangement links TRBV7-9 to TRBJ1-2; 8 bases map to TRBD1. The V gene's germline CDR1 is SEHNR and CDR2 FQNEAQ (reference sequence). V shed 6 bases, J shed 3 bases, and the junction held 6 bases outside the gene matches. CDR3 size: 14 residues. CDR3 loop: CASSRRGPDYGYTF. The CDR3 DNA follows: TGTGCCAGCAGTCGCAGGGGGCCGGACTATGGCTACACCTTC.

V and J are TRBV19 and TRBJ1-2; 8 bases match TRBD1. The germline CDR1 and CDR2 sequences are LNHDA and SQIVND (reference sequence). This CDR3 has 15 residues. With 6 bases clipped from V and 8 bases from J, the junction kept 14 bases outside the gene matches. CDR3 residues: CASSALTGEFIGYTF. The DNA of the CDR3 is TGTGCCAGTAGCGCATTGACAGGGGAGTTCATCGGCTACACCTTC.

The genes are TRBV6-6 and TRBJ2-7; 11 nucleotides match TRBD2. Trimming cost V 5 bases and J 3 bases; bases outside gene matches: 6. This CDR3 comprises 15 residues. The germline CDR1 and CDR2 sequences are MNHNY and SVGAGI (reference sequence). The DNA of the CDR3 is TGTGCCAGCAGTACTACTAGCGGGGGAAACTACGAGCAGTACTTC. Encoded protein: CASSTTSGGNYEQYF.

The J gene is TRBJ2-7, the V gene TRBV28, with D unresolved. The V gene lost 4 bases and the J gene lost 6 bases, with 16 bases spanning the gap. CDR3 length equals 14 residues. Germline CDR1 is MDHEN and CDR2 is SYDVKM. The CDR3 loop reads CASSSPTPQAEQYF. The CDR3 DNA reads as TGTGCCAGCAGTTCGCCTACCCCGCAGGCCGAGCAGTACTTC.

This clone was counted a single time. This chain connects TRBV29-1 to TRBJ1-4, with 7 bases that match TRBD1. The CDR3 extends over 13 amino acids. Looked up from germline, CDR1 is SQVTM and CDR2 is ANQGSEA. V shed 7 bases and J 5 bases; nucleotides not matched to a gene: 7. This CDR3 is CSGGDSQNEKLFF. The CDR3 bases are TGCAGCGGGGGGGACAGTCAGAATGAAAAACTGTTTTTT.